Sequencing of this T cell receptor (beta chain) was carried out in a study of graft-versus-host responses after intestinal transplantation (dated by TCRdb to about 2021). Regarding the study in general: Multivisceral, liver-intestinal, or isolated intestinal transplants were received by the recipients. Donor T cell macrochimerism was defined as a peak of at least 4% donor T cells among recipient peripheral blood mononuclear cells. The cohort enrolled 24 intestinal transplant recipients, one of whom was a retransplant, and a few patients without pretransplant specimens were excluded. Anti-thymocyte globulin induction was given to all recipients, followed by maintenance tacrolimus and steroids for roughly 3 years. After intestinal transplantation, graft-versus-host and host-versus-graft alloreactive T cell clones were followed in the graft, circulation and bone marrow using bulk TCR-beta CDR3 sequencing. Alloreactive clones were identified by sequencing pre-transplant mixed lymphocyte reaction products and comparing these products with unstimulated pre-transplant donor and recipient T cells. Rather than going through the commercial service, samples from three later patients were sequenced in-house on an Illumina MiSeq and processed with MiXCR.

Worth noting for this clone: Its antigen target is currently unknown. Within one base of it there is no much larger clone, and no base qualities were kept.

What the work shows at the level of the full study, not this receptor alone: GvH clones were found in recipient bone marrow, and some of the GvH clones appeared earlier in ileal mucosa or blood, which is consistent with an intestinal mucosal origin. In the allografts of patients with donor T cell macrochimerism, GvH to HvG T cell clonal ratios were high. The relatively low number and heterogeneity of intestinal transplant patients limited the conclusions. Early after transplant, peak levels of circulating GvH clones were associated with declines in HvG clones.

In light of the paper, this sample's time point label describes: cells obtained before transplantation from donor or recipient. CD3+CD4+ and CD3+CD8+ populations were FACS-sorted from unstimulated pre-transplant donor and recipient cells taken from spleen or lymph nodes. CDR1 SGHRS and CDR2 YFSETQ were looked up in the germline V gene. Including cysteine and phenylalanine, the CDR3 has 15 amino acids. The kept DNA is CDR3 alone, 45 bases in frame from the first base. V is trimmed back by 0 bases and J by 3 bases, and the junction contains 5 bases that no gene match accounts for. Libraries were prepared through the immunoSEQ multiplex PCR assay. For most patients, genomic DNA was isolated using the Qiagen DNeasy Blood and Tissue Kit and was shipped frozen to Adaptive Biotechnologies for TCR sequencing. For most patients, genomic DNA was subjected to high-throughput TCR-beta CDR3 sequencing by Adaptive Biotechnologies. Per the authors' processing: Adaptive's ImmunoSEQ software was the source of the TCR sequencing data for over 15 patients, while a few other patients were processed with MiXCR and VDJtools. CD4 versus CD8 sorting errors were corrected by removing sequences found in both subsets at a frequency ratio below 5:1. CDR3 nucleotide sequences shared between donor and recipient were removed because their origin could not be assigned. To count as alloreactive, a clone needed at least 2-fold expansion over unstimulated cells and a minimum CFSE-low frequency of 0.002% (template counts) or 0.001% (read counts). Clones detected in sequenced pre-transplant spleen, lymph node, or MLR CFSE-low populations of the donor or recipient were defined as mappable. The cumulative frequency of alloreactive clones was calculated as a percentage of all sequences, weighted by copy number. TCRdb stores this immuneACCESS table with in-frame sequences only. Part of the clones is absent; in the studies checked, under half of the shortfall reflects unresolved V genes, and no reason is known for the rest. V, J and clone size were drawn from that table, and D and trimming were deduced from the DNA. The sample has fewer than 85,000 clones on record, more than 80% of them singletons. Around 2.7% of the sample rests with the top ten.

The source was unstimulated CD8+ T cells sorted from spleen or lymph node cells, collected before intestinal transplant. The clonotype was recovered from a human donor who received an intestinal transplant. The sequence is built from TRBV5-1 and TRBJ2-5, with 7 central nucleotides matching TRBD2. The base sequence is TGCGCCAGCAGCTTGGGCCTAGCGGAAGAAGAGACCCAGTACTTC. Its amino acids are CASSLGLAEEETQYF. Full variable domain (CDR3 extended with the reference TRBV5-1 and TRBJ2-5 proteins): KAGVTQTPRYLIKTRGQQVTLSCSPISGHRSVSWYQQTPGQGLQFLFEYFSETQRNKGNFPGRFSGRQFSNSRSEMNVSTLELGDSALYLCASSLGLAEEETQYFGPGTRLLVL.